The source of this T cell receptor (beta chain) is a study of breast tumors, draining lymph nodes, adjacent tissues. Worth noting for this clonotype: As yet, its antigen is unknown. No conserved phenylalanine or tryptophan ends this CDR3, so it is likely a read error. Because the CDR3's place on the DNA is in doubt, the DNA is left out and the CDR3 is given as listed by TCRdb.

Points from the study as a whole: Compared with basal-like, luminal-like tumors shared significantly more repertoire with nontumor tissue.

Breast cancer patients provided tissue from their axillary draining lymph nodes. One entry per CDR3 protein, called by TCRdb with MiXCR from the multiplex PCR reads. The sample carries about 300,000 distinct CDR3 sequences, roughly 30% recorded once. Germline CDR1 and CDR2: LNHDA and SQIVND (reference sequence). The CDR3 numbers 11 amino acids, ends counted. The source is a female donor with breast cancer. Some clones in this sample may be carry-over from other donors' samples. The sequenced material came from axillary lymph node tissue. The gene calls are TRBV19 and TRBJ1-5. The CDR3 sequence: CASSMRGPRHL.